Shown below are 15 T cell receptor beta chains from a single sample sequenced in a study of CD8+ T cells in alopecia areata. Investigators isolated RNA and reverse transcribed it into cDNA to act as the sequencing template. Here immunoSEQ multiplex PCR was the method, and the copy in TCRdb shows in-frame clones only, minus some. The sample has roughly 170,000 clones, around 58% seen once. The treatment: oral pan-JAK inhibitor, 5-10 mg twice daily. The input for sequencing was CD8+ T cells sorted from blood, taken at week 24, from a patient treated with tofacitinib. Receptors originate from a human donor with alopecia areata.

The V call is TRBV5-6, the J call TRBJ2-7; D is tentatively TRBD1 or TRBD2 (5 bases each). The germline V gene encodes CDR1 SGHDT and CDR2 YYEEEE. The ends were cut back, 6 bases at V and 4 bases at J, with 14 bases in the middle. The CDR3 totals 13 residues. The CDR3 DNA reads as TGTGCCAGCATGGGGGACGGAAATTACGAGCAGTACTTC. Translating gives CASMGDGNYEQYF.

This clone was observed a few times. The CDR3 nucleotides read TGTGCCAGCAGGGACAACAGGGGGCCTCAGCCCCAGCATTTT. It encodes CASRDNRGPQPQHF. The chain combines TRBV2 with TRBJ1-5; TRBD1 matches 9 bases. J lost 6 bases, V lost 6 bases, and 6 bases had no gene match. The CDR3 contains 14 residues. CDR1 SNHLY and CDR2 FYNNEI come from the germline V gene.

The J gene is TRBJ1-5, the V gene TRBV7-9; D call uncertain. CDR1 is SEHNR, CDR2 FQNEAQ, per germline (reference sequence). There are 12 residues in the CDR3. Trimming shortened V by 2 bases and J by 8 bases, and 7 bases separated the two germline ends. CDR3 protein: CASSLSVEPQHF. The CDR3 DNA follows: TGTGCCAGCAGCTTATCGGTAGAGCCCCAGCATTTT. The variable domain in full, completed from reference TRBV7-9 and TRBJ1-5, reads DTGVSQNPRHKITKRGQNVTFRCDPISEHNRLYWYRQTLGQGPEFLTYFQNEAQLEKSRLLSDRFSAERPKGSFSTLEIQRTEQGDSAMYLCASSLSVEPQHFGDGTRLSIL.

On this clone itself: The junction departs from the called germline gene at one end, perhaps through a read error. The chain combines TRBV13 with TRBJ2-4, with D perhaps TRBD1 or TRBD2 (7 bases each). The CDR3 sequence is 14 residues long. Germline V gene data show CDR1 as PRHDT and CDR2 as FYEKMQ (reference sequence). The CDR3 spells CASSWGGDVTGPHF. The CDR3 DNA follows: TGTGCCAGCAGCTGGGGGGGTGATGTGACAGGGCCCCACTTC.

This chain uses TRBV27 with TRBJ2-3; D unresolved. The CDR3 loop spans 12 amino acids. Germline CDR1 and CDR2: MNHEY and SMNVEV (reference sequence). V gave up 2 bases and J gave up 4 bases, with 4 bases separating them. This chain's CDR3 is CASSLRADTQYF. CDR3 nucleotides: TGTGCCAGCAGTTTACGGGCAGATACGCAGTATTTT.

The V call is TRBV12-5, the J call TRBJ1-4; D unclear. This CDR3 is built from 14 residues. The V end lost 2 bases, the J end lost 0 bases, and 4 bases lay between the germline ends. CDR1 is LGHNT, CDR2 FRNRAP, per germline. The chain's CDR3 is CASGLKATNEKLFF. The CDR3 DNA reads TGTGCTAGTGGTTTGAAAGCAACTAATGAAAAACTGTTTTTT.

The table lists this clone with a few counts. The chain couples TRBV29-1 to TRBJ2-7; D is unresolved. CDR1 is SQVTM and CDR2 is ANQGSEA in the germline V gene. V lost 4 bases and J 0 bases, leaving 10 bases between the germline ends. CDR3 size: 13 residues. For the CDR3, the DNA is TGCAGCGTTGTCGGACGGACCTCCTACGAGCAGTACTTC. It translates to CSVVGRTSYEQYF.

V and J are TRBV2 and TRBJ1-3; TRBD1 is a possible D gene (6 bases). This CDR3 is built from 12 residues. Germline V gene data show CDR1 as SNHLY and CDR2 as FYNNEI. The V end lost 3 bases, the J end lost 13 bases, and 13 bases lay between the germline ends. For the CDR3, the DNA is TGTGCCAGCAGTGATGGGAGCCAGGGGATATATTTT. Encoded protein: CASSDGSQGIYF.

This clone was picked up a small number of times. The chain joins TRBV18 to TRBJ2-7; TRBD1 aligns across 7 bases. J lost 2 bases, V lost 6 bases, and 10 bases had no gene match. This CDR3 spans 15 amino acids. Per the germline V gene, CDR1 is KGHSH and CDR2 is LQKENI. This CDR3 reads CASSPARDRPYEQYF. The CDR3 nucleotides are TGTGCCAGCTCTCCCGCCCGGGACAGACCCTACGAGCAGTACTTC.

This clone was detected only a few times. This sequence joins TRBV7-9 and TRBJ2-5; D is unclear. Germline CDR1 is SEHNR and CDR2 is FQNEAQ (reference sequence). The CDR3 totals 15 residues. Between the trimmed V and J ends, which lost 2 bases and 3 bases, there was a span of 13 bases. The CDR3 DNA is TGTGCCAGCAGCTTACTTTGGGCGACGAAAGAGACCCAGTACTTC. Translation gives CASSLLWATKETQYF. The full variable domain, its missing parts supplied by reference TRBV7-9 and TRBJ2-5, is DTGVSQNPRHKITKRGQNVTFRCDPISEHNRLYWYRQTLGQGPEFLTYFQNEAQLEKSRLLSDRFSAERPKGSFSTLEIQRTEQGDSAMYLCASSLLWATKETQYFGPGTRLLVL.

J is TRBJ2-3 and V is TRBV14; no firm D call. CDR3 length equals 15 residues. The V gene lost 0 bases and the J gene lost 2 bases, with 9 bases spanning the gap. CDR1 SGHDN and CDR2 FVKESK come from the germline V gene. CDR3 amino acids: CASSQDRRYTDTQYF. CDR3 nucleotide sequence: TGTGCCAGCAGCCAAGACAGAAGATACACAGATACGCAGTATTTT.

The chain links TRBV25-1 to TRBJ2-7; 8 nucleotides align to TRBD1. The CDR3 is made up of 13 amino acids. CDR1 is MGHDK and CDR2 is SYGVNS in the germline V gene. V lost 3 bases, J lost 2 bases, and 0 bases stayed unmatched. The CDR3 bases are TGTGCCAGCAGTGACAGGGGGCCCTACGAGCAGTACTTC. Protein: CASSDRGPYEQYF.

The chain joins TRBV19 to TRBJ1-5, with D perhaps matching TRBD1 (6 bases). In germline, CDR1 is LNHDA, CDR2 SQIVND (reference sequence). Trimming removed 5 bases at V and 2 bases at J, with 7 bases between. This CDR3 spans 13 amino acids. CDR3 loop: CASSSGGNQPQHF. The CDR3 DNA is TGTGCCAGTAGTTCAGGGGGCAATCAGCCCCAGCATTTT. Full variable domain (outside the CDR3, taken from reference TRBV19 and TRBJ1-5): DGGITQSPKYLFRKEGQNVTLSCEQNLNHDAMYWYRQDPGQGLRLIYYSQIVNDFQKGDIAEGYSVSREKKESFPLTVTSAQKNPTAFYLCASSSGGNQPQHFGDGTRLSIL.

The chain has TRBV29-1 and TRBJ2-5, with 7 bases that match TRBD2. V was clipped by 7 bases and J by 5 bases; unmatched bases: 7. The CDR3 has 12 residues. Per the germline V gene, CDR1 is SQVTM and CDR2 is ANQGSEA. DNA of the CDR3: TGCAGCGCCTACGGGGGGAGGGAGACCCAGTACTTC. It codes for CSAYGGRETQYF.

The rearrangement uses TRBV29-1 and TRBJ2-7; TRBD1 agrees at 10 bases. CDR3 length: 12 amino acids. The germline V gene encodes CDR1 SQVTM and CDR2 ANQGSEA. V trimming: 6 bases; J trimming: 6 bases; junction bases outside the gene matches: 5. For the CDR3, the DNA is TGCAGCGTCGCCGGGACAGGGGTCGAGCAGTACTTC. It specifies CSVAGTGVEQYF.